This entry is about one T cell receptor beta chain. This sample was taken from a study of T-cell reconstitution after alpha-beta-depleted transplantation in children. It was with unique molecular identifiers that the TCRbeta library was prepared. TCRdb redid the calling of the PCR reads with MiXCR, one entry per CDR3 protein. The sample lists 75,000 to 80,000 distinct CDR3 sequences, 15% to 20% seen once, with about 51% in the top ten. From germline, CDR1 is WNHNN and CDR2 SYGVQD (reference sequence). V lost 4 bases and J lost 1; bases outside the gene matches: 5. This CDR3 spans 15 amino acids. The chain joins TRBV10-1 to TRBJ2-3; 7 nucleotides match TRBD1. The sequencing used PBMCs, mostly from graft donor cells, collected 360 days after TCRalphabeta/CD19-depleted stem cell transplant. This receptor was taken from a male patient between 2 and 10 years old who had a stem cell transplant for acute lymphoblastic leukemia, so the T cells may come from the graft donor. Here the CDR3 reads CASSVGTAGTDTQYF. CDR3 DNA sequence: TGCGCCAGCAGTGTTGGGACAGCGGGCACAGATACGCAGTATTTT.